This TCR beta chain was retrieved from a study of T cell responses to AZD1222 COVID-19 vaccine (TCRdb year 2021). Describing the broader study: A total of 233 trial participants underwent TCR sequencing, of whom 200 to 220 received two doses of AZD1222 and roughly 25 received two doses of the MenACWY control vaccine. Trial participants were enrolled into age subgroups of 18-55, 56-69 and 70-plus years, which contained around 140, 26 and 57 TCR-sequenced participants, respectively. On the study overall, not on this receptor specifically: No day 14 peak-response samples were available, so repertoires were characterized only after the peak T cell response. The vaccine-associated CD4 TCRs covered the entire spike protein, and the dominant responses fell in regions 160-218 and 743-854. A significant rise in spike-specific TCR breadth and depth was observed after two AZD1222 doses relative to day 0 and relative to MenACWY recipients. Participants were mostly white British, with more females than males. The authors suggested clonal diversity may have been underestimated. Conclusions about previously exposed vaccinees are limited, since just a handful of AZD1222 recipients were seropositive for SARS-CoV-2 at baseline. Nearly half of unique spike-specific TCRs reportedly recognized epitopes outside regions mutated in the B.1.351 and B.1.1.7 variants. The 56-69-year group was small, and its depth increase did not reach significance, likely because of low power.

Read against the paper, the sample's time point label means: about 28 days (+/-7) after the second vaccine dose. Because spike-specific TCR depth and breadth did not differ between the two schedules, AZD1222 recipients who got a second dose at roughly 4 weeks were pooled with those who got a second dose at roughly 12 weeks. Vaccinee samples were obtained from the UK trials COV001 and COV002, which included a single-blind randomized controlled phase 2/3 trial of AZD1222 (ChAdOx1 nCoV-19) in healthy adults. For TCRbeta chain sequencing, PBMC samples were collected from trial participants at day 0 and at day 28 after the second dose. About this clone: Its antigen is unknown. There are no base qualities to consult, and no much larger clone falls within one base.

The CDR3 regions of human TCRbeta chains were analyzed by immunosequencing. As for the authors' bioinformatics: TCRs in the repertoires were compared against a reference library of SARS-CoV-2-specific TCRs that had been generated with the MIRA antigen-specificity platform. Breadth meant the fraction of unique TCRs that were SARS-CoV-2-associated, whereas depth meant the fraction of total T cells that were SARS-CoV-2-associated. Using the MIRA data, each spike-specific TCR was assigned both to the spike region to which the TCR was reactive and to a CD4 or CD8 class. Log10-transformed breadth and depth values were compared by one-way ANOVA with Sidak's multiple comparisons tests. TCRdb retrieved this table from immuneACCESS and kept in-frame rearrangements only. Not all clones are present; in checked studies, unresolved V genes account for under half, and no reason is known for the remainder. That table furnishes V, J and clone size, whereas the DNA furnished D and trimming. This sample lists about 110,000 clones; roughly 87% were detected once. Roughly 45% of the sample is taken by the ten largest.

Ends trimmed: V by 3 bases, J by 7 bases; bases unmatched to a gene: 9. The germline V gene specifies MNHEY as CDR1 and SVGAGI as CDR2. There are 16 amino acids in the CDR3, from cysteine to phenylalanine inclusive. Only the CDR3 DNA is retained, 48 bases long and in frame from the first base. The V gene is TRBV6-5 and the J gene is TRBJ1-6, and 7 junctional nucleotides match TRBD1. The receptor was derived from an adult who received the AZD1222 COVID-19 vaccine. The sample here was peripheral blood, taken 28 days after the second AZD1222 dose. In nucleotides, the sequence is TGTGCCAGCAGTTATGGACAGGCCCCTTTAAATTCACCCCTCCACTTT. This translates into CASSYGQAPLNSPLHF.